This T cell receptor beta chain was identified in a study of vaccination effects on CD4 cells after COVID-19. Findings and caveats of the study: The study had few convalescent patients and no early post-infection timepoints.

As concerns this clone: Its antigen is currently unknown.

Germline CDR1 reads SNHLY; CDR2 reads FYNNEI. The germline V and J ends were trimmed by 8 bases and 7 bases, with 17 bases remaining between them. The CDR3 has 13 amino acids. Sequencing in the ViraFEST assay came after antigen-specific CD4+ T cells had been expanded with viral peptide pools, which were used to stimulate PBMC. Cultured cells yielded isolated CD4+ T cells after roughly 11 days. None of the vaccinated had previously contracted SARS-CoV-2, and their nucleocapsid antibodies tested negative. Roughly 2 million PBMC per well were cultured with around 9.6 IU/ml IL-2 and roughly 10 ug/ml peptides. Some clones are missing from TCRdb's copy, which holds only in-frame ones; the method was immunoSEQ multiplex PCR. This sample has under 55,000 clones, with 60% to 80% found just once.

The chain has TRBV2 and TRBJ1-2, with a tentative D call TRBD1 (6 bases). The sample in question was CD4+ T cells from PBMCs cultured with HCoV-OC43 spike peptides, obtained before COVID-19 vaccination. Subset denoted: HCoV-OC43 spike overlapping peptide pool stimulation. The clonotype originates from a human donor who received a COVID-19 vaccine. DNA of the CDR3: TGTGCCAGCCGACCGAACAGGGAATCTGGCTACACCTTC. Its protein is CASRPNRESGYTF.